The T cell receptor (beta chain) described here comes from a study of blood T cell repertoires in COVID-19. Sequenced by immunoSEQ multiplex PCR; TCRdb stores in-frame clones only, minus some. The data show over 200,000 clones, less than 90% seen once. Germline assignment: CDR1 MNHEY and CDR2 SVGAGI. This CDR3 spans 15 amino acids. V lost 11 bases, J lost 6 bases, and 14 bases stayed unmatched. The receptor was derived from a woman aged 30 to 39 who had been exposed to COVID-19. What was sequenced was PBMCs or T cells enriched from blood (not recorded which). The chain carries TRBV6-5 and TRBJ1-5; 9 positions match TRBD1. The DNA of the CDR3 is TGTGCCTCAACTGGGGTACAGGGGGCCCCTCAGCCCCAGCATTTT. This encodes CASTGVQGAPQPQHF.